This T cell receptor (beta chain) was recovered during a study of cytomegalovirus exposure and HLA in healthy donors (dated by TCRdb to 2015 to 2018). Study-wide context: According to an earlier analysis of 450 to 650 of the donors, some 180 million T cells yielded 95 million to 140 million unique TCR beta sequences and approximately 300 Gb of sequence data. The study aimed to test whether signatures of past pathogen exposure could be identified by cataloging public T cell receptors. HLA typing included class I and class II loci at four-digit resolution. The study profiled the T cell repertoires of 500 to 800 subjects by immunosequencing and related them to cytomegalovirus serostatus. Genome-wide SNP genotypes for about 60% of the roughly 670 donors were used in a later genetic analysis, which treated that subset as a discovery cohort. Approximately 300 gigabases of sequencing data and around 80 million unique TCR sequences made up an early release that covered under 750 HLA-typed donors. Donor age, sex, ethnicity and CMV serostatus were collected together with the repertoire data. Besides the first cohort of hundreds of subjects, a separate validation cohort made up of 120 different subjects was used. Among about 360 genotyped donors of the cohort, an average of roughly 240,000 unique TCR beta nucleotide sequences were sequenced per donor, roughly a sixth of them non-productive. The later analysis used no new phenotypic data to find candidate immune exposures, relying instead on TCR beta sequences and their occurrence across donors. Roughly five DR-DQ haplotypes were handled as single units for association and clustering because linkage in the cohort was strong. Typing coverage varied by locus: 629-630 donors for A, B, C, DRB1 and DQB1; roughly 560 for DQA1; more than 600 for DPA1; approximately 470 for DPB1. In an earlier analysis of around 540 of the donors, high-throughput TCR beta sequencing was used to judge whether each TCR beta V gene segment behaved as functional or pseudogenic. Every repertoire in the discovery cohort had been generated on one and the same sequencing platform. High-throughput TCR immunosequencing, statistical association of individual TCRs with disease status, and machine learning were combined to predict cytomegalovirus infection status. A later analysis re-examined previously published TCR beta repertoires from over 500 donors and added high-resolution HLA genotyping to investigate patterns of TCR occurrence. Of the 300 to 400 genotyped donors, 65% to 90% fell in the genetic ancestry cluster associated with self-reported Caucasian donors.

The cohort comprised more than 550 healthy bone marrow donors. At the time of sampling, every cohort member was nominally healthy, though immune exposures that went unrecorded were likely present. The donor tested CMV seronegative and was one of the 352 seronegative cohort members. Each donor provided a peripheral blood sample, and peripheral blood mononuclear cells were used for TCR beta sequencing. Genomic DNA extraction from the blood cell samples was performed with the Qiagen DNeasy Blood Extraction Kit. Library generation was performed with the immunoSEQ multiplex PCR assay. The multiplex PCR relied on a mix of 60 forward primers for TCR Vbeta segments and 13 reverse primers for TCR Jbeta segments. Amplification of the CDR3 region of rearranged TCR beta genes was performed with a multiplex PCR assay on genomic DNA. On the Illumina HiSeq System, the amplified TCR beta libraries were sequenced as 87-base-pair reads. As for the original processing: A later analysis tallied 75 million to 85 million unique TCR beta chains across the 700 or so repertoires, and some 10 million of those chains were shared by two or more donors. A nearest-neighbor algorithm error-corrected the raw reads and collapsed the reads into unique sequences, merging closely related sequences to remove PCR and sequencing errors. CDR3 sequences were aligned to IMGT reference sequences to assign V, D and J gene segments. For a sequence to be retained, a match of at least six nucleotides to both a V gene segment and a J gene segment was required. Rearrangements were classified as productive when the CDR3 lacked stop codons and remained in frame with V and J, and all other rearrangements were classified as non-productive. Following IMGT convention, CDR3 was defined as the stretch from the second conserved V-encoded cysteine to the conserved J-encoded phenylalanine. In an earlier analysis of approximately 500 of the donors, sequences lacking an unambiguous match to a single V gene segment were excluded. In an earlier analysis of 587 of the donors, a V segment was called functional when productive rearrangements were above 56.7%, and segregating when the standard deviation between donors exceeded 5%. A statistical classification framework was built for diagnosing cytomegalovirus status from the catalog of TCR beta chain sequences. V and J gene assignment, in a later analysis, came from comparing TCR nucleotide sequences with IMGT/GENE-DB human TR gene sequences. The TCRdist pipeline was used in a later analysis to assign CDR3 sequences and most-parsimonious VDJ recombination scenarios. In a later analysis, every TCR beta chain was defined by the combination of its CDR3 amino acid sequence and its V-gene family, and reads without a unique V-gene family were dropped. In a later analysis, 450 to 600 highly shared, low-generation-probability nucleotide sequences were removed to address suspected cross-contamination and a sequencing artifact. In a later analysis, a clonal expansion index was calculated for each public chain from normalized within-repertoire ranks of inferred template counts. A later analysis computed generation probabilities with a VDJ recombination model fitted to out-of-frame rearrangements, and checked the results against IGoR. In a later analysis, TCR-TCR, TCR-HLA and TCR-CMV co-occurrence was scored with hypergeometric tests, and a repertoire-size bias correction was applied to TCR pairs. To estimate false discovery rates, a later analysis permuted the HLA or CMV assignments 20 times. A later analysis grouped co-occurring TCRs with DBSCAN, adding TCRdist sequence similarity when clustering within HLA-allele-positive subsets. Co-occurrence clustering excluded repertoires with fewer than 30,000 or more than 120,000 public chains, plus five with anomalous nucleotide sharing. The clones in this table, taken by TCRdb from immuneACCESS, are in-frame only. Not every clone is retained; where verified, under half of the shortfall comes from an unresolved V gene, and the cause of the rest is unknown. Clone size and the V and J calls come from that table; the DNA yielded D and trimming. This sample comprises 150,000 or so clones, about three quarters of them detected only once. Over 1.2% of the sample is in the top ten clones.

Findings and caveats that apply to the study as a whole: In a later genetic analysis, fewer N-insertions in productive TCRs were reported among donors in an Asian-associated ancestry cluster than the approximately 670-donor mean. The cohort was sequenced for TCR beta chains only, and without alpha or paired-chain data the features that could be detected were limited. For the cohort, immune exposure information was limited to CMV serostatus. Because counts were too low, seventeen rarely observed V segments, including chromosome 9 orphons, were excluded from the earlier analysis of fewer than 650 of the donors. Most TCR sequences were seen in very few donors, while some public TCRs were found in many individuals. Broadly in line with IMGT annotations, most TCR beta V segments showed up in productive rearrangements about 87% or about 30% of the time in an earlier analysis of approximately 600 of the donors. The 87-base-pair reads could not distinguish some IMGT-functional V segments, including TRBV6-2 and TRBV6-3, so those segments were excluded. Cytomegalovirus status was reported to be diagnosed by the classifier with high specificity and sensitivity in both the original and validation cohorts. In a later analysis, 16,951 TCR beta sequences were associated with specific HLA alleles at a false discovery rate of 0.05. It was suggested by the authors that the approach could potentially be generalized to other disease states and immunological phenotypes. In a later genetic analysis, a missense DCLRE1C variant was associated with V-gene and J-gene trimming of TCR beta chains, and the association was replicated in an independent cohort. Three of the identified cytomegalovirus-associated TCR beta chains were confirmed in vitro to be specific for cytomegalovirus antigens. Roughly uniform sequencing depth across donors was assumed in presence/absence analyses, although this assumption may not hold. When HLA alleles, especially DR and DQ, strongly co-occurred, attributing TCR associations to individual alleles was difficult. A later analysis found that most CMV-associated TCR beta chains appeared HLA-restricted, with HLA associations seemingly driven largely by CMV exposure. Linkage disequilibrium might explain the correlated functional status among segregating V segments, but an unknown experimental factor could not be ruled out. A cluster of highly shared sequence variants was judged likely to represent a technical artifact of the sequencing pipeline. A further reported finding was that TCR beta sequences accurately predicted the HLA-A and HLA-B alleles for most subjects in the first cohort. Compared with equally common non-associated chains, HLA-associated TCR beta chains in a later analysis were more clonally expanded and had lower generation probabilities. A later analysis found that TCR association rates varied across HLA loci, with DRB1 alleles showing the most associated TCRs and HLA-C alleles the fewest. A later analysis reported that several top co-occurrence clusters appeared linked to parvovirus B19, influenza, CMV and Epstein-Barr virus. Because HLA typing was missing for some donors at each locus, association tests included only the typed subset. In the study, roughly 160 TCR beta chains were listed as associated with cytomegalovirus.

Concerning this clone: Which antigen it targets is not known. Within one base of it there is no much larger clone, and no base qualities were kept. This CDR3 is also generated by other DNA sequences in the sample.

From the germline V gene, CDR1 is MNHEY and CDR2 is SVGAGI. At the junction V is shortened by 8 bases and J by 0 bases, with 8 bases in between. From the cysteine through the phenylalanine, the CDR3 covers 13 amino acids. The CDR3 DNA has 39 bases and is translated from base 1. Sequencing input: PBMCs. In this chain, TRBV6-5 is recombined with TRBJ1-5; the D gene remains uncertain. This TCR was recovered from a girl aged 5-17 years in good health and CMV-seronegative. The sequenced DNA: TGTGCCAGCTCGCCAGATAGCAATCAGCCCCAGCATTTT. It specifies CASSPDSNQPQHF.